This T cell receptor (beta chain) was profiled in a study of control samples from healthy donors and cancer patients. Data came from immunoSEQ multiplex PCR; TCRdb stores just in-frame clones and leaves some out. Of 170,000 or so clones in the sample, 85% to 95% were seen once. For this clone: The sample contains more than one DNA sequence encoding this CDR3.

Germline V gives CDR1 SGHRS, CDR2 YFSETQ. Trimming removed 0 bases at V and 10 bases at J, with 11 bases between. The CDR3 covers 14 residues. This sequence was found in a woman aged 40 to 50 in good health. The chain links TRBV5-1 to TRBJ1-6, with a possible D match to TRBD1 (6 bases). The sample comprised blood. The CDR3 reads CASSLEQGRSPLHF. CDR3 DNA sequence: TGCGCCAGCAGCTTGGAACAGGGAAGATCACCCCTCCACTTT. Full variable domain (missing parts from reference TRBV5-1 and TRBJ1-6): KAGVTQTPRYLIKTRGQQVTLSCSPISGHRSVSWYQQTPGQGLQFLFEYFSETQRNKGNFPGRFSGRQFSNSRSEMNVSTLELGDSALYLCASSLEQGRSPLHFGNGTRLTVT.